This T cell receptor beta chain stems from a study of T cell repertoires in cytomegalovirus infection. In the study overall: A matching HLA type, together with CMV infection, was signaled by public TCR beta signatures. Broader study findings: HLA-C-restricted CMV clonotypes gave the most frequent clonotype in two of eight donors. Carriers of CMV plus the relevant HLA were identified by cumulative public TCR beta family frequency.

The germline V gene has CDR1 MDHEN and CDR2 SYDVKM. CDR3 length: 16 amino acids. Trimming removed 5 bases at V and 2 bases at J, with 17 bases between. This clonotype was found many times. The antigen is not known. TCRdb recomputed calls from the reads with MiXCR, one row per CDR3 protein. The sample yields around 190,000 distinct CDR3 sequences, over 13% seen once. The source material was PBMCs. The chain employs TRBV28 and TRBJ2-3; TRBD2 might be the D (5 bases). The receptor comes from a human donor in good health (CMV status not recorded). Some clones in this sample may be carry-over from other donors' samples. The CDR3 DNA reads as TGTGCCAGCAGTGCGAGGACTGCCGAAGACACAGATACGCAGTATTTT. It yields the protein CASSARTAEDTDTQYF. Full variable domain (missing parts from reference TRBV28 and TRBJ2-3): DVKVTQSSRYLVKRTGEKVFLECVQDMDHENMFWYRQDPGLGLRLIYFSYDVKMKEKGDIPEGYSVSREKKERFSLILESASTNQTSMYLCASSARTAEDTDTQYFGPGTRLTVL.